This T cell receptor beta chain originates from a study of shared clonotypes between healthy human individuals. General study points: The generation probabilities recorded for non-shared clonotypes fell below those of clonotypes shared by all four donors.

The CDR3 loop spans 13 amino acids. The V gene lost 1 base and the J gene lost 7 bases, with 8 bases spanning the gap. CDR1 and CDR2 (germline): SGHAT, FQNNGV. Terminally differentiated effector memory CD45RA+ cells were left out of the naive CD8 fraction, which was CD45RO-negative and positively selected for CCR7. This clone was counted once. Its antigen is unidentified. Assay runs were performed at deep level. The method was immunoSEQ multiplex PCR; TCRdb's version includes in-frame clones alone and lacks a portion of them. The table has about 1,900,000 clones, about 95% seen once. The sample consisted of naive CD8+ T cells sorted from blood. The V gene is TRBV11-2, the J gene TRBJ1-5; unclear D gene. The clonotype was recovered from a man between 18 and 35 years old in good health. The CDR3 DNA reads TGTGCCAGCAGCTTAGGGGCGGGACAGCCCCAGCATTTT. This sequence encodes CASSLGAGQPQHF.